This T cell receptor beta chain was observed in a study of T cells after yellow fever vaccination. TCRdb itself ran the 5' RACE reads through MiXCR, one entry per CDR3 protein. The repertoire holds about 130,000 distinct CDR3 sequences, with approximately 8.4% as singletons. The V gene's germline CDR1 is SQVTM and CDR2 ANQGSEA. CDR3 length: 14 amino acids. The V gene end was trimmed by 7 bases and the J gene end by 2 bases; junction bases not matched to a gene: 5. A few counts support this clonotype. The origin of this receptor is a man younger than 35 who received the YFV17D yellow fever vaccine. The V gene is TRBV29-1, the J gene TRBJ2-1; 10 bases fit TRBD1. This material consisted of CD8+ T cells sorted from PBMCs, taken on the day of the yellow fever booster vaccination. Here the CDR3 DNA reads TGCAGCGCCGGGACAGGGGACCCCTACAATGAGCAGTTCTTC. Protein product: CSAGTGDPYNEQFF.